The 26 T cell receptor beta chains given below trace back to one sample, sequenced in a study of cytomegalovirus exposure and HLA in healthy donors. The PCR had 60 Vbeta and 13 Jbeta primers. The data were produced by immunoSEQ multiplex PCR, yet TCRdb's version contains in-frame clones alone and is incomplete. The table includes fewer than 200,000 clones, around 68% detected once. Sequencing was performed on PBMCs. The receptors shown here come from a man aged 45-65 years in good health and CMV-seronegative.

J is TRBJ1-2 and V is TRBV19; 7 positions agree with TRBD1. Trimming removed 5 bases from V and 3 bases from J; junction bases left unmatched: 9. The CDR3 has 15 residues. In germline, CDR1 is LNHDA, CDR2 SQIVND (reference sequence). CDR3 loop: CASSYRDSQDYGYTF. The CDR3 nucleotides read TGTGCCAGTAGTTACCGGGACAGTCAAGACTATGGCTACACCTTC.

There are a few counts of this clone. This chain links TRBV28 with TRBJ2-3, with 15 bases lining up with TRBD2. The ends lost 5 bases at V and 4 bases at J; junction bases unmatched: 7. The CDR3 sequence is 17 residues long. Germline loops: CDR1 MDHEN, CDR2 SYDVKM. In nucleotides, the CDR3 is TGTGCCAGCAGTGGGACTAGCGGGGGGACCAGACCAGATACGCAGTATTTT. It is translated as CASSGTSGGTRPDTQYF.

The CDR3 spells CASSPQGQGYYEQYF. As DNA, the CDR3 is TGTGCCAGCAGCCCACAAGGACAAGGTTACTACGAGCAGTACTTC. V is TRBV5-8 and J is TRBJ2-7; tentative D call: TRBD1 (5 bases). CDR3 length: 15 amino acids. Deletions cut 4 bases from V and 3 bases from J, with 17 bases between. Germline V gene data show CDR1 as SGHTS and CDR2 as YDEGEE.

V gene TRBV7-3 combines with J gene TRBJ2-1; D possibly corresponds to TRBD2 (7 bases). The germline V gene has CDR1 SGHTA and CDR2 FQGTGA. CDR3 size: 16 residues. V gave up 2 bases and J gave up 7 bases, with 18 bases separating them. The CDR3 DNA reads TGTGCCAGCAGCTTACAAGCCGGGGGGCCGCGGAATGAGCAGTTCTTC. It specifies CASSLQAGGPRNEQFF.

This clone was recorded a few times. The V call is TRBV7-2, the J call TRBJ1-6; TRBD1 might be the D (6 bases). The CDR3 loop spans 18 amino acids. Germline loops: CDR1 SGHTA, CDR2 FQGNSA. With 2 bases removed from V and 1 base from J, the gap between germline ends came to 15 bases. CDR3 in DNA: TGTGCCAGCAGCTTAAACGTAGGGGGATGGTCCTATAATTCACCCCTCCACTTT. Translating it yields CASSLNVGGWSYNSPLHF.

The V and J genes are TRBV11-2 and TRBJ1-4, with D uncertain. The CDR3 has 15 residues. Between the trimmed V and J ends, which lost 3 bases and 3 bases, there was a span of 11 bases. Looked up from germline, CDR1 is SGHAT and CDR2 is FQNNGV. CDR3 DNA sequence: TGTGCCAGCAGCTTTCCCAGGTCCGCTAATGAAAAACTGTTTTTT. Protein product: CASSFPRSANEKLFF.

The chain carries TRBV19 and TRBJ1-5, with 7 bases fitting TRBD1. V shed 1 base and J 6 bases; nucleotides not matched to a gene: 15. Germline CDR1 and CDR2: LNHDA and SQIVND (reference sequence). CDR3 length: 18 amino acids. The CDR3, as DNA: TGTGCCAGTAGTATAGGGGCCCAAACAGGGGCTTGGGGTCAGCCCCAGCATTTT. Encoded protein: CASSIGAQTGAWGQPQHF.

This clone was recorded once. The chain has TRBV7-2 and TRBJ1-2, with 10 bases identical to TRBD1. The V gene end was trimmed by 5 bases and the J gene end by 3 bases; junction bases not matched to a gene: 6. The CDR3 is 15 residues long. Germline CDR1 is SGHTA and CDR2 is FQGNSA. In nucleotides, the CDR3 is TGTGCCAGCAGCGCTCGACAGGGGGCCCACTATGGCTACACCTTC. It yields the protein CASSARQGAHYGYTF.

The gene calls are TRBV2 and TRBJ1-1; D remains ambiguous. The V and J ends lost 7 bases and 5 bases respectively, with 14 bases between them. CDR1 SNHLY and CDR2 FYNNEI come from the germline V gene. The CDR3 runs 13 residues. The CDR3 sequence: CASILTEWTEAFF. The CDR3 DNA sequence: TGTGCCAGCATCCTTACAGAGTGGACTGAAGCTTTCTTT.

This clone appeared once. The chain joins TRBV9 to TRBJ1-1; no firm D call. Germline CDR1 reads SGDLS; CDR2 reads YYNGEE. The CDR3 extends over 13 amino acids. The V end was cut by 0 bases, the J end by 10 bases, with 13 bases between. The CDR3: CASSVGPRRGAFF. The CDR3 nucleotides read TGTGCCAGCAGCGTAGGACCAAGGCGAGGAGCTTTCTTT. The full variable domain, completed using reference TRBV9 and TRBJ1-1, is DSGVTQTPKHLITATGQRVTLRCSPRSGDLSVYWYQQSLDQGLQFLIQYYNGEERAKGNILERFSAQQFPDLHSELNLSSLELGDSALYFCASSVGPRRGAFFGQGTRLTVV.

The chain links TRBV5-1 to TRBJ2-1, with 11 bases matching TRBD2. In germline, CDR1 is SGHRS, CDR2 YFSETQ. V was clipped by 7 bases and J by 4 bases; unmatched bases: 7. CDR3 length: 15 amino acids. The CDR3 coding sequence is TGCGCCAGCGAAATGACTAGCGGGGCATACAATGAGCAGTTCTTC. Translating it yields CASEMTSGAYNEQFF. Looking up the rest from reference TRBV5-1 and TRBJ2-1 gives the full variable domain: KAGVTQTPRYLIKTRGQQVTLSCSPISGHRSVSWYQQTPGQGLQFLFEYFSETQRNKGNFPGRFSGRQFSNSRSEMNVSTLELGDSALYLCASEMTSGAYNEQFFGPGTRLTVL.

This chain connects TRBV10-1 to TRBJ2-2; D might be TRBD1 (6 bases). V lost 0 bases to trimming and J lost 0 bases, with 11 bases between them. Per the germline V gene, CDR1 is WNHNN and CDR2 is SYGVQD (reference sequence). The CDR3 contains 17 residues. CDR3 in DNA: TGCGCCAGCAGTGAGTCCAGAGGACAGTCGAACACCGGGGAGCTGTTTTTT. Amino acids: CASSESRGQSNTGELFF.

The J gene is TRBJ2-2, the V gene TRBV6-5, with a tentative D call TRBD1 (5 bases). Deletions cut 2 bases from V and 3 bases from J, with 10 bases between. The CDR3 runs to 15 residues. CDR1 and CDR2 (germline): MNHEY, SVGAGI. DNA of the CDR3: TGTGCCAGCAGTTACCTGACCAGGGACACCGGGGAGCTGTTTTTT. Translating gives CASSYLTRDTGELFF.

The chain has TRBV4-1 and TRBJ1-3; D unresolved. The germline V gene has CDR1 MGHRA and CDR2 YSYEKL. CDR3 length equals 14 residues. V lost 1 base and J lost 3, with 7 bases in between. CDR3 amino acids: CASSQGGVGNTIYF. In DNA, the CDR3 is TGCGCCAGCAGCCAAGGCGGGGTTGGAAACACCATATATTTT.

This chain uses TRBV7-9 with TRBJ1-2; 12 bases line up with TRBD1. The CDR3 runs 17 residues. Germline loops: CDR1 SEHNR, CDR2 FQNEAQ (reference sequence). J was trimmed by 8 bases and V by 6 bases; bases with no gene match: 16. CDR3 amino acids: CASRSSGTGGLSGGYTF. CDR3 nucleotides: TGTGCCAGCAGATCCTCCGGGACAGGGGGCCTCTCGGGCGGCTACACCTTC.

There are a few counts of this clone. The chain uses TRBV5-1 and TRBJ2-1; 7 bases are shared with TRBD1. The CDR3 has 13 amino acids. CDR1 SGHRS and CDR2 YFSETQ come from the germline V gene. Trimming removed 6 bases from V and 4 bases from J; junction bases left unmatched: 4. The CDR3 DNA follows: TGCGCCAGCAACTCGGGACAGTACAATGAGCAGTTCTTC. Translating it yields CASNSGQYNEQFF.

The chain joins TRBV6-5 to TRBJ2-7; 9 nucleotides line up with TRBD2. The length of the CDR3 is 14 residues. The germline V gene has CDR1 MNHEY and CDR2 SVGAGI. V lost 5 bases and J lost 5; bases outside the gene matches: 7. CDR3 region: CASSRRGGIDEQYF. CDR3 nucleotides: TGTGCCAGCAGTCGGCGGGGGGGCATTGACGAGCAGTACTTC.

This chain uses TRBV29-1 with TRBJ2-1; TRBD1 might be the D (5 bases). Looked up from germline, CDR1 is SQVTM and CDR2 is ANQGSEA. The germline V and J ends were trimmed by 4 bases and 0 bases, with 7 bases remaining between them. The CDR3 has 13 residues. This CDR3 reads CSVGRDSYNEQFF. Here the CDR3 DNA reads TGCAGCGTTGGCAGGGACTCCTACAATGAGCAGTTCTTC.

Here the CDR3 DNA reads TGTGCCAGCAGCCTGGGGGACAGAGCAACTAATGAAAAACTGTTTTTT. Amino acids: CASSLGDRATNEKLFF. This chain connects TRBV7-9 to TRBJ1-4; 7 positions agree with TRBD1. V shed 5 bases, J shed 0 bases, and the junction held 6 bases outside the gene matches. The germline gives CDR1 SEHNR, CDR2 FQNEAQ (reference sequence). CDR3 length: 16 residues.

This clone occurred a few times. Other DNA sequences in this sample translate to the same CDR3. The V gene is TRBV4-3, the J gene TRBJ1-4; D gene ambiguous. The CDR3 totals 15 residues. Trimming left V 6 bases short and J 0 bases short, with 11 bases between. Germline V gene sequence: CDR1 LGHNA, CDR2 YSLEER. Written as DNA, the CDR3 is TGCGCCAGCAGGTTCCACTTAGCAACTAATGAAAAACTGTTTTTT. Amino acid sequence: CASRFHLATNEKLFF.

This clone was counted only a few times. The chain carries TRBV5-4 and TRBJ1-1, with D maybe TRBD1 (6 bases). The CDR3 runs 13 residues. Germline CDR1 is SGHNT and CDR2 is YYREEE (reference sequence). V lost 6 bases and J 2 bases, leaving 11 bases between the germline ends. CDR3 region: CASNAGANTEAFF. Here the CDR3 DNA reads TGTGCCAGCAACGCGGGGGCCAACACTGAAGCTTTCTTT.

This rearrangement joins TRBV15 to TRBJ2-2, with D tentatively TRBD1 (5 bases). Germline V gene sequence: CDR1 LNHNV, CDR2 YYDKDF (reference sequence). The CDR3 runs 13 residues. Deletions cut 3 bases from V and 5 bases from J, with 7 bases between. This CDR3 reads CATSSRDTGELFF. The DNA of the CDR3 is TGTGCCACCAGCAGCAGGGATACCGGGGAGCTGTTTTTT.

As for this clone: A read error may produce the germline difference seen at one junction end. This sequence joins TRBV7-9 and TRBJ1-2, with 8 bases lining up with TRBD1. CDR1 is SEHNR and CDR2 is FQNEAQ in the germline V gene (reference sequence). This CDR3 is 13 amino acids long. The CDR3 sequence is CSSVQSGGGGYTF. CDR3 nucleotides: TGTTCCAGCGTTCAGTCAGGGGGCGGTGGCTACACCTTC.

The chain carries TRBV5-1 and TRBJ2-5; maybe TRBD1 (6 bases). This CDR3 region has 15 residues. Trimming shortened V by 3 bases and J by 4 bases, and 16 bases separated the two germline ends. The germline CDR1 and CDR2 sequences are SGHRS and YFSETQ. The CDR3 spells CASSSSGARGETQYF. The CDR3, as DNA: TGCGCCAGCAGCTCCTCAGGGGCCCGAGGAGAGACCCAGTACTTC.

This clone came up a few times. This chain links TRBV10-3 with TRBJ2-2; 8 positions agree with TRBD1. V was clipped by 8 bases and J by 0 bases; unmatched bases: 8. The CDR3 runs 16 residues. Germline V CDR1 and CDR2: ENHRY, SYGVKD. CDR3 region: CAIGGQDTANTGELFF. DNA for the CDR3: TGTGCCATCGGGGGACAGGACACGGCGAACACCGGGGAGCTGTTTTTT.

This chain uses TRBV7-9 with TRBJ2-1; no definite D call. Germline V gene data show CDR1 as SEHNR and CDR2 as FQNEAQ (reference sequence). Trimming removed 2 bases from V and 0 bases from J, with 14 bases in between. This CDR3 has 17 residues. The CDR3 bases are TGTGCCAGCAGCTTAATTGACGGGTCGAGCTCCTACAATGAGCAGTTCTTC. This encodes CASSLIDGSSSYNEQFF.